A single sample is the source of the 32 T cell receptor beta chains below, sequenced in a study of shared clonotypes between healthy human individuals. TCRdb's table, derived via immunoSEQ multiplex PCR, lists solely in-frame clones and lacks some. The sample has under 650,000 clones, roughly 95% seen once. The material sequenced was naive CD4+ T cells sorted from blood. Subset: CD45RA+ positively selected. Receptor source: a woman younger than 45 in good health.

J is TRBJ2-5 and V is TRBV28; 7 bases are shared with TRBD1. Germline assignment: CDR1 MDHEN and CDR2 SYDVKM. Trimming took 5 bases from V and 5 from J; bases not matched to a gene: 2. This CDR3 has 12 amino acids. CDR3: CASSIQGETQYF. Written as DNA, the CDR3 is TGTGCCAGCAGTATACAGGGGGAGACCCAGTACTTC.

This chain links TRBV7-2 with TRBJ2-3; TRBD2 might be the D (6 bases). V lost 3 bases, J lost 0 bases, and 7 bases lay in between. CDR3 size: 14 residues. Germline CDR1 reads SGHTA; CDR2 reads FQGNSA. The CDR3 loop reads CASSFGTSTDTQYF. Written as DNA, the CDR3 is TGTGCCAGCAGCTTCGGGACTAGCACAGATACGCAGTATTTT. The full variable domain, completed using reference TRBV7-2 and TRBJ2-3, is GAGVSQSPSNKVTEKGKDVELRCDPISGHTALYWYRQSLGQGLEFLIYFQGNSAPDKSGLPSDRFSAERTGGSVSTLTIQRTQQEDSAVYLCASSFGTSTDTQYFGPGTRLTVL.

The chain recombines TRBV19 with TRBJ1-1; TRBD1 agrees at 7 bases. The CDR3 loop spans 15 amino acids. Germline V gene sequence: CDR1 LNHDA, CDR2 SQIVND (reference sequence). The ends lost 1 base at V and 1 base at J; junction bases unmatched: 3. For the CDR3, the DNA is TGTGCCAGTAGTATAGGGGGACAGACGAACACTGAAGCTTTCTTT. This encodes CASSIGGQTNTEAFF. Full variable domain (missing parts from reference TRBV19 and TRBJ1-1): DGGITQSPKYLFRKEGQNVTLSCEQNLNHDAMYWYRQDPGQGLRLIYYSQIVNDFQKGDIAEGYSVSREKKESFPLTVTSAQKNPTAFYLCASSIGGQTNTEAFFGQGTRLTVV.

This clone was counted a single time. V is TRBV29-1 and J is TRBJ2-7, with 13 bases matching TRBD2. J gave up 7 bases and V 4 bases, and 10 bases lay outside the gene matches. CDR1 is SQVTM, CDR2 ANQGSEA, per germline. The CDR3 has 15 amino acids. The CDR3 sequence is CSVGPGLAGVDEQYF. Here the CDR3 DNA reads TGCAGCGTTGGTCCCGGACTAGCGGGAGTCGATGAGCAGTACTTC.

This clone was seen just once. The rearrangement joins TRBV28 to TRBJ2-3; 10 bases map to TRBD1. With V trimmed by 6 bases and J by 3 bases, 6 bases remained unmatched. The germline V gene has CDR1 MDHEN and CDR2 SYDVKM. The CDR3 is 15 residues long. CDR3 residues: CASRPPGQGTDTQYF. The DNA for the CDR3 is TGTGCCAGCAGGCCCCCGGGACAGGGGACAGATACGCAGTATTTT.

The rearrangement uses TRBV29-1 and TRBJ2-1, with 8 bases aligning to TRBD2. J lost 3 bases, V lost 2 bases, and 3 bases had no gene match. Germline assignment: CDR1 SQVTM and CDR2 ANQGSEA. The CDR3 extends over 14 amino acids. CDR3 loop: CSVERLAGYNEQFF. DNA for the CDR3: TGCAGCGTTGAAAGGCTAGCGGGCTACAATGAGCAGTTCTTC.

The chain carries TRBV18 and TRBJ2-7, with TRBD2 matching 13 bases. Per the germline V gene, CDR1 is KGHSH and CDR2 is LQKENI. The CDR3 is 18 residues long. J was trimmed by 5 bases and V by 2 bases; bases with no gene match: 12. The CDR3 here is CASSPVLGLAGVENEQYF. The CDR3 DNA sequence: TGTGCCAGCTCACCAGTGTTAGGACTAGCGGGAGTTGAAAACGAGCAGTACTTC.

This chain links TRBV18 with TRBJ2-1, with 9 nucleotides matching TRBD2. This CDR3 spans 15 amino acids. Germline V gene lookup returns CDR1 KGHSH and CDR2 LQKENI. Germline trimming cut 5 bases from V and 2 bases from J; bases unmatched to any gene: 4. CDR3 sequence reads: CASSGLANTYNEQFF. The CDR3, as DNA: TGTGCCAGCTCAGGACTAGCGAATACCTACAATGAGCAGTTCTTC.

V and J are TRBV5-1 and TRBJ2-7; 8 bases map to TRBD1. The ends lost 3 bases at V and 2 bases at J; junction bases unmatched: 10. Looked up from germline, CDR1 is SGHRS and CDR2 is YFSETQ. The CDR3 extends over 16 amino acids. CDR3 nucleotide sequence: TGCGCCAGCAGCTGGGGCAGGGACAGGTATACCTACGAGCAGTACTTC. Translated, it gives CASSWGRDRYTYEQYF. Drawing the rest from reference TRBV5-1 and TRBJ2-7, the complete variable domain is KAGVTQTPRYLIKTRGQQVTLSCSPISGHRSVSWYQQTPGQGLQFLFEYFSETQRNKGNFPGRFSGRQFSNSRSEMNVSTLELGDSALYLCASSWGRDRYTYEQYFGPGTRLTVT.

The chain recombines TRBV1 with TRBJ1-1; TRBD1 was called by the table and not checked on the DNA. TRBV1 is a pseudogene segment. The CDR3 has 19 residues. CDR3 residues: CTSSQEPGQGLPKSTEAFF. CDR3 coding DNA: TGCACCAGCAGCCAAGAACCGGGACAGGGGCTACCTAAGAGTACTGAAGCTTTCTTT.

J is TRBJ1-5 and V is TRBV5-4, with D possibly being TRBD1 (5 bases). V lost 2 bases to trimming and J lost 6 bases, with 15 bases between them. This CDR3 comprises 15 residues. Germline V lookup: CDR1 SGHNT, CDR2 YYREEE (reference sequence). CDR3 sequence: CASSFGGSLAQPQHF. DNA of the CDR3: TGTGCCAGCAGCTTCGGGGGGTCCTTGGCTCAGCCCCAGCATTTT.

The chain joins TRBV28 to TRBJ1-5, with D perhaps TRBD1 (6 bases). Germline CDR1 and CDR2: MDHEN and SYDVKM. The CDR3 is made up of 15 amino acids. Trimming took off 3 bases at V and 7 bases at J, with 16 bases between the two ends. CDR3 nucleotide sequence: TGTGCCAGCAGTTTGCCACAGGGACGAGGGCAGCCCCAGCATTTT. The encoded protein is CASSLPQGRGQPQHF.

As regards this clone: Within the sample, other DNA sequences also encode this same CDR3. The chain is built from TRBV5-4 and TRBJ2-1, with TRBD2 matching 12 bases. The V gene end was trimmed by 0 bases and the J gene end by 6 bases; junction bases not matched to a gene: 1. This CDR3 spans 15 amino acids. Per the germline V gene, CDR1 is SGHNT and CDR2 is YYREEE (reference sequence). CDR3 region: CASSLGLAGVNEQFF. DNA for the CDR3: TGTGCCAGCAGCTTGGGACTAGCGGGGGTCAATGAGCAGTTCTTC.

This chain uses TRBV5-8 with TRBJ1-2, with D hard to call. Looked up from germline, CDR1 is SGHTS and CDR2 is YDEGEE. The CDR3 runs 14 residues. The V end lost 4 bases, the J end lost 10 bases, and 20 bases lay between the germline ends. As DNA, the CDR3 is TGTGCCAGCAGCCACCCCCGTGGGGTTAGCTTCTACACCTTC. Translating it yields CASSHPRGVSFYTF.

The chain carries TRBV15 and TRBJ1-1, with D possibly being TRBD1 (6 bases). V was trimmed by 1 base and J by 4 bases, leaving 19 bases between them. The CDR3 is 17 residues long. The germline V gene encodes CDR1 LNHNV and CDR2 YYDKDF (reference sequence). Here the CDR3 DNA reads TGTGCCACCAGCAGAGGATCCAGGGGCACGGGGGCCACTGAAGCTTTCTTT. Its translation is CATSRGSRGTGATEAFF.

The chain employs TRBV28 and TRBJ2-7, with 9 bases aligning to TRBD2. V shed 0 bases, J shed 9 bases, and the junction held 0 bases outside the gene matches. This CDR3 comprises 12 residues. In germline, CDR1 is MDHEN, CDR2 SYDVKM. CDR3 DNA sequence: TGTGCCAGCAGTTTATGGGGACTAGCGCAGTACTTC. As protein: CASSLWGLAQYF. Full variable domain (outside the CDR3, taken from reference TRBV28 and TRBJ2-7): DVKVTQSSRYLVKRTGEKVFLECVQDMDHENMFWYRQDPGLGLRLIYFSYDVKMKEKGDIPEGYSVSREKKERFSLILESASTNQTSMYLCASSLWGLAQYFGPGTRLTVT.

A word on this clone: Other DNA sequences within the sample encode an identical CDR3. This chain uses TRBV5-1 with TRBJ1-5; tentatively, D is TRBD1 (5 bases). The CDR3 has 13 residues. Trimming shortened V by 0 bases and J by 7 bases, and 8 bases separated the two germline ends. The germline V gene encodes CDR1 SGHRS and CDR2 YFSETQ. The CDR3, as DNA: TGCGCCAGCAGCTTGGGGGGCGGACAGCCCCAGCATTTT. Its translation is CASSLGGGQPQHF.

The chain recombines TRBV4-2 with TRBJ2-7; D might be TRBD2 (6 bases). Germline V lookup: CDR1 LGHNA, CDR2 YNFKEQ. The CDR3 runs 15 residues. The V and J ends lost 2 bases and 1 base respectively, with 12 bases between them. This CDR3 reads CASSQQGTPSYEQYF. The DNA for the CDR3 is TGTGCCAGCAGCCAACAAGGGACTCCATCCTACGAGCAGTACTTC.

This sequence joins TRBV28 and TRBJ2-7; 8 bases align to TRBD1. With 5 bases clipped from V and 2 bases from J, the junction kept 8 bases outside the gene matches. The CDR3 has 15 residues. Per germline, CDR1 MDHEN and CDR2 SYDVKM. CDR3 sequence (DNA): TGTGCCAGCAGTCCGACAGGGGCCTCTACCTACGAGCAGTACTTC. This sequence encodes CASSPTGASTYEQYF.

The J gene is TRBJ2-7, the V gene TRBV6-1, with TRBD2 identical over 8 bases. CDR1 is MNHNS and CDR2 is SASEGT in the germline V gene. There are 16 residues in the CDR3. The V segment lost 1 base and the J segment 4 bases; nucleotides outside the gene matches: 9. The CDR3 sequence is CASSEGSAGAGYEQYF. In DNA form, the CDR3 reads TGTGCCAGCAGTGAAGGTTCAGCGGGAGCGGGGTACGAGCAGTACTTC.

CDR3 DNA: TGTGCCAGCAATTTCCCTCTGCACCGCAAAGAGACCCAGTACTTC. It encodes CASNFPLHRKETQYF. This chain links TRBV6-7 with TRBJ2-5; no definite D call. TRBV6-7 is an ORF; its function is uncertain. V shed 7 bases and J shed 3 bases, with 18 bases lying between them. CDR3 size: 15 residues.

The chain employs TRBV5-5 and TRBJ2-3; no definite D call. The length of the CDR3 is 12 residues. Germline V gene sequence: CDR1 SGHKS, CDR2 YYEKEE (reference sequence). The germline V and J ends were trimmed by 2 bases and 5 bases, with 6 bases remaining between them. The CDR3, as DNA: TGTGCCAGCAGCTTAGAGCGAGATACGCAGTATTTT. Translation gives CASSLERDTQYF.

J is TRBJ2-7 and V is TRBV9, with 8 positions matching TRBD2. V shed 3 bases and J 1 base; nucleotides not matched to a gene: 6. Germline CDR1 reads SGDLS; CDR2 reads YYNGEE. This CDR3 has 15 amino acids. This chain's CDR3 is CASSAFSGGSYEQYF. The CDR3 DNA follows: TGTGCCAGCAGCGCCTTTTCGGGAGGGTCCTACGAGCAGTACTTC. Using reference TRBV9 and TRBJ2-7 for the parts outside the CDR3, the full variable domain is DSGVTQTPKHLITATGQRVTLRCSPRSGDLSVYWYQQSLDQGLQFLIQYYNGEERAKGNILERFSAQQFPDLHSELNLSSLELGDSALYFCASSAFSGGSYEQYFGPGTRLTVT.

In this sample, this clone turned up once. The chain employs TRBV5-1 and TRBJ2-3; D possibly corresponds to TRBD2 (5 bases). The CDR3 spans 14 residues. The V end was cut by 2 bases, the J end by 5 bases, with 12 bases between. Germline V CDR1 and CDR2: SGHRS, YFSETQ. In nucleotides, the CDR3 is TGCGCCAGCAGCTTATGGGAACGGGGAGATACGCAGTATTTT. It specifies CASSLWERGDTQYF.

The V call is TRBV18, the J call TRBJ2-5; tentatively, D is TRBD1 (6 bases). The V end lost 0 bases, the J end lost 0 bases, and 8 bases lay between the germline ends. Germline CDR1 is KGHSH and CDR2 is LQKENI. The length of the CDR3 is 15 residues. CDR3: CASSPPQGYQETQYF. The CDR3 DNA reads TGTGCCAGCTCACCACCGCAGGGGTACCAAGAGACCCAGTACTTC.

As to this clone: Other DNA sequences from this sample encode an identical CDR3 as well. The rearrangement joins TRBV28 to TRBJ2-7; possibly TRBD2 for D (5 bases). There are 14 residues in the CDR3. V was trimmed by 3 bases and J by 2 bases, leaving 11 bases between them. CDR1 MDHEN and CDR2 SYDVKM come from the germline V gene. The CDR3 nucleotides are TGTGCCAGCAGTTTGAGCGGTGGGACCTACGAGCAGTACTTC. It is translated as CASSLSGGTYEQYF.

The J gene is TRBJ2-1, the V gene TRBV28; 10 positions agree with TRBD2. Germline V gives CDR1 MDHEN, CDR2 SYDVKM. With 5 bases clipped from V and 10 bases from J, the junction kept 14 bases outside the gene matches. The CDR3 is 16 amino acids. The CDR3 loop reads CASSNTGASGSGEQFF. In DNA, the CDR3 is TGTGCCAGCAGTAACACGGGGGCTAGCGGGAGTGGCGAGCAGTTCTTC.

The chain recombines TRBV28 with TRBJ2-7; 11 bases fit TRBD2. Trimming removed 6 bases from V and 3 bases from J; junction bases left unmatched: 7. Looked up from germline, CDR1 is MDHEN and CDR2 is SYDVKM. The CDR3 loop spans 15 amino acids. The CDR3 here is CASSRTGTSGYEQYF. The CDR3 nucleotides read TGTGCCAGCAGCCGTACCGGGACTAGCGGCTACGAGCAGTACTTC.

V and J are TRBV5-1 and TRBJ2-1; 11 bases map to TRBD2. This CDR3 comprises 18 residues. The V gene end was trimmed by 0 bases and the J gene end by 0 bases; junction bases not matched to a gene: 5. From germline, CDR1 is SGHRS and CDR2 YFSETQ. The CDR3 bases are TGCGCCAGCAGCTTGGCCACTAGCGGGAGATACTCCTACAATGAGCAGTTCTTC. Its protein product is CASSLATSGRYSYNEQFF.

V usage is TRBV28 and J usage is TRBJ1-2, with 7 bases that match TRBD1. Germline V CDR1 and CDR2: MDHEN, SYDVKM. CDR3 length: 14 residues. Trimming removed 7 bases from V and 6 bases from J; junction bases left unmatched: 11. CDR3 loop: CASNPTGQRDGYTF. In nucleotides, the CDR3 is TGTGCCAGCAACCCGACAGGGCAAAGAGATGGCTACACCTTC.

The chain employs TRBV4-3 and TRBJ2-2; TRBD2 agrees at 10 bases. The germline CDR1 and CDR2 sequences are LGHNA and YSLEER. CDR3 length: 16 residues. J lost 5 bases, V lost 6 bases, and 9 bases had no gene match. In DNA, the CDR3 is TGCGCCAGCAGAGGTGCTAGCGGGAGAAAAACCGGGGAGCTGTTTTTT. It yields the protein CASRGASGRKTGELFF.

The CDR3 sequence is CASSSRSSGNTIYF. CDR3 DNA sequence: TGTGCCAGCAGTTCGAGGAGCTCTGGAAACACCATATATTTT. V and J are TRBV28 and TRBJ1-3; D ambiguous. Trimming left V 4 bases short and J 0 bases short, with 7 bases between. This CDR3 has 14 amino acids. Germline V gene lookup returns CDR1 MDHEN and CDR2 SYDVKM.